Listed below are T cell receptor beta chains from one sample, sequenced in a study of cytomegalovirus exposure and HLA in healthy donors. Assay used: immunoSEQ multiplex PCR; TCRdb lists only in-frame clones, some missing. The data hold roughly 60,000 clones, with roughly 94% observed a single time. The sequenced sample was PBMCs. The receptors originated from a man younger than 30 in good health and CMV-seronegative. Both conserved end residues are part of each CDR3. The D gene is left open where the match is weak. Rows give clone size only sometimes, using once, few, many, or a class for an expanded clone.

NA	TRBV28	TRBJ2-7	TRBD1	CAGTGSRGEQYF	TGTGCCGGGACAGGTTCGAGGGGCGAGCAGTACTTC
NA	TRBV27	TRBJ1-1	NA	CASRYRGTNTEAFF	TGTGCCAGCAGATACCGGGGAACGAACACTGAAGCTTTCTTT
NA	TRBV19	TRBJ2-2	NA	CASTIMANTGELFF	TGTGCCAGTACCATTATGGCCAACACCGGGGAGCTGTTTTTT
NA	TRBV11-2	TRBJ2-7	TRBD2	CASSFGTRGEQYF	TGTGCCAGCAGCTTTGGGACTAGAGGCGAGCAGTACTTC
NA	TRBV28	TRBJ1-2	NA	CASRKPGAGYTF	TGTGCCAGCAGGAAGCCAGGGGCTGGCTACACCTTC
NA	TRBV6-1	TRBJ2-4	TRBD1	CASSGALTGLAKNIQYF	TGTGCCAGCAGTGGGGCCCTGACAGGGCTAGCCAAAAACATTCAGTACTTC
NA	TRBV6-1	TRBJ2-3	TRBD2	CASSESTSGRGFTDTQYF	TGTGCCAGCAGTGAAAGTACTAGCGGGAGGGGATTTACAGATACGCAGTATTTT
once	TRBV19	TRBJ2-2	TRBD1	CASSRGQGNTGELFF	TGTGCCAGTAGTCGGGGACAGGGTAACACCGGGGAGCTGTTTTTT
few	TRBV18	TRBJ1-4	TRBD1	CASSPPGQSNNEKLFF	TGTGCCAGCTCACCACCGGGACAGAGTAATAATGAAAAACTGTTTTTT
NA	TRBV5-4	TRBJ1-2	NA	CASSLQGLSYGYTF	TGTGCCAGCAGCTTACAGGGTTTAAGTTATGGCTACACCTTC
NA	TRBV11-2	TRBJ2-7	TRBD1	CASSLGQGLYEQYF	TGTGCCAGCAGCTTAGGACAGGGGCTCTACGAGCAGTACTTC
NA	TRBV12-2	TRBJ2-3	NA	CASRSRRRVYNSTDTQYF	TGTGCAAGTCGCTCAAGACGTCGGGTCTATAATAGCACAGATACGCAGTATTTT
NA	TRBV7-2	TRBJ2-7	NA	CASSLRDKTYEQYF	TGTGCCAGCAGCTTAAGGGACAAAACCTACGAGCAGTACTTC
NA	TRBV30	TRBJ1-2	NA	CAWATVNYGYTF	TGTGCCTGGGCAACAGTAAACTATGGCTACACCTTC
NA	TRBV18	TRBJ2-3	NA	CASSPGAATTDTQYF	TGTGCCAGCTCACCAGGTGCGGCAACCACAGATACGCAGTATTTT
NA	TRBV6-4	TRBJ1-1	TRBD1	CASSESGGSTEAFF	TGTGCCAGCAGTGAATCAGGGGGTAGTACTGAAGCTTTCTTT
NA	TRBV2	TRBJ1-1	NA	CASSVVRGEGTTEAFF	TGTGCCAGCAGTGTGGTAAGAGGGGAGGGGACCACTGAAGCTTTCTTT
NA	TRBV5-1	TRBJ1-1	NA	CASSPGNTEAFF	TGCGCCAGCAGCCCGGGGAACACTGAAGCTTTCTTT
NA	TRBV4-3	TRBJ2-3	TRBD1	CASSQERPQGEKYF	TGCGCCAGCAGCCAAGAGCGTCCGCAGGGGGAGAAGTATTTT
few	TRBV4-1	TRBJ2-5	NA	CASSQDRFRGQETQYF	TGCGCCAGCAGCCAAGATCGGTTTAGGGGACAAGAGACCCAGTACTTC
NA	TRBV6-5	TRBJ1-5	TRBD1	CASRSTGGRQPQHF	TGTGCCAGCCGTTCTACAGGGGGCCGTCAGCCCCAGCATTTT
NA	TRBV19	TRBJ1-2	NA	CASSTHHTGNFNYGYTF	TGTGCCAGTAGTACCCACCACACAGGGAACTTTAACTATGGCTACACCTTC
NA	TRBV28	TRBJ2-4	NA	CASSSGVAKNIQYF	TGTGCCAGCAGTTCGGGAGTAGCCAAAAACATTCAGTACTTC
NA	TRBV5-6	TRBJ1-5	TRBD1	CASSYGGTGWNQPQHF	TGTGCCAGCAGCTACGGGGGGACAGGGTGGAATCAGCCCCAGCATTTT
NA	TRBV1	TRBJ2-2	NA	CTARGTVRTGELFF	TGCACCGCCCGGGGGACGGTCAGAACCGGGGAGCTGTTTTTT
few	TRBV2	TRBJ2-5	NA	CASSGTDKQETQYF	TGTGCCAGCAGTGGAACTGACAAACAAGAGACCCAGTACTTC